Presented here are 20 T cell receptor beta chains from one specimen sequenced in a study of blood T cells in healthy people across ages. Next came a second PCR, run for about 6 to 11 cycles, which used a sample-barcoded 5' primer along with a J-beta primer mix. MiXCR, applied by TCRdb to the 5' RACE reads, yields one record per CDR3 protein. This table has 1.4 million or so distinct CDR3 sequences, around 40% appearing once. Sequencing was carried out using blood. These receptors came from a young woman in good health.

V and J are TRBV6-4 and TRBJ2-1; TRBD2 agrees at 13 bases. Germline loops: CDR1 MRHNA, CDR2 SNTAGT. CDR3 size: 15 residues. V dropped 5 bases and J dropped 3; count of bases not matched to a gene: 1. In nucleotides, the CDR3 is TGTGCCAGCAGTACTAGCGGGAGGGTCTACAATGAGCAGTTCTTC. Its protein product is CASSTSGRVYNEQFF.

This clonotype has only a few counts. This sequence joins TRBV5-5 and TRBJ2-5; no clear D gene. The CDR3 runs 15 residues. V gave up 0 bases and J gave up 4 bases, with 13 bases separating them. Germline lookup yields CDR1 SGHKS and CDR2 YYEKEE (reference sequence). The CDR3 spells CASSLELSPGETQYF. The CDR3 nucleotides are TGTGCCAGCAGCTTGGAGCTTAGCCCCGGAGAGACCCAGTACTTC.

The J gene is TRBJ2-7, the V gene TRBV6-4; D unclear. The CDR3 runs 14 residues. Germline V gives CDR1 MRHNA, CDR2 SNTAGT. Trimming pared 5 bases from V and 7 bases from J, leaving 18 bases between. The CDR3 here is CASSSDGIYNEQYF. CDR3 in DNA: TGTGCCAGCAGTTCGGACGGAATCTACAATGAGCAGTACTTC.

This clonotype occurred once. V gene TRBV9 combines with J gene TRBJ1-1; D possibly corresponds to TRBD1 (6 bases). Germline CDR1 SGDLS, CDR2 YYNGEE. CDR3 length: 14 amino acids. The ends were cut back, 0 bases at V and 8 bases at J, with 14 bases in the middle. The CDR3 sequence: CASSVVGRQAEAFF. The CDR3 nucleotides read TGTGCCAGCAGCGTAGTAGGGAGACAGGCGGAAGCTTTCTTT.

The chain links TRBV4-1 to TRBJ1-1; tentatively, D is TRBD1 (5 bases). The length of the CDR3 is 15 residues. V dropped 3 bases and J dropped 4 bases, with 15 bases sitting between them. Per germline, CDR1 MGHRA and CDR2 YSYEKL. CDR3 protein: CASSQPAAGSTEAFF. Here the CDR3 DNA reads TGCGCCAGCAGCCAGCCAGCGGCAGGGAGCACTGAAGCTTTCTTT.

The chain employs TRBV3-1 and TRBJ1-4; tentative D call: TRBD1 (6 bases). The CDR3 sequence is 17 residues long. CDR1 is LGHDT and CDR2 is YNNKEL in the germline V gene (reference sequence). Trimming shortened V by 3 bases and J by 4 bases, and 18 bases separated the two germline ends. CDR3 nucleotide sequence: TGTGCCAGCAGCCAGATCGGTTCAGGGGCGATTAATGAAAAACTGTTTTTT. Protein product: CASSQIGSGAINEKLFF.

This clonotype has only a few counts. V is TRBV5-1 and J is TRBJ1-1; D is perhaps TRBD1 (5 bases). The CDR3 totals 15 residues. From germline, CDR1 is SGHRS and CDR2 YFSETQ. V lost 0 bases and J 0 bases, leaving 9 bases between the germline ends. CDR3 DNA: TGCGCCAGCAGCTTGGTTGACAGCATGAACACTGAAGCTTTCTTT. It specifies CASSLVDSMNTEAFF. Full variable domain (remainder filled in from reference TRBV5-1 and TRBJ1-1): KAGVTQTPRYLIKTRGQQVTLSCSPISGHRSVSWYQQTPGQGLQFLFEYFSETQRNKGNFPGRFSGRQFSNSRSEMNVSTLELGDSALYLCASSLVDSMNTEAFFGQGTRLTVV.

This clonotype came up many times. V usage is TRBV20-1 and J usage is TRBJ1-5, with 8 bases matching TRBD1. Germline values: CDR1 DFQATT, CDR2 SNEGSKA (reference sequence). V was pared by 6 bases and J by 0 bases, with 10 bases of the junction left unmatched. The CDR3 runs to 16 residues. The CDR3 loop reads CSANIQGAHSNQPQHF. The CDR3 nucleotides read TGCAGTGCCAATATTCAGGGGGCCCATAGCAATCAGCCCCAGCATTTT.

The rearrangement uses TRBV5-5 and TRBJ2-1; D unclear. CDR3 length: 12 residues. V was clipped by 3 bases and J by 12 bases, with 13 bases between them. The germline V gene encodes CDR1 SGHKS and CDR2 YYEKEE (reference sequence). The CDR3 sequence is CASSSLGRRQFF. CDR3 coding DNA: TGTGCCAGCAGCTCCCTGGGTAGGCGGCAGTTCTTC.

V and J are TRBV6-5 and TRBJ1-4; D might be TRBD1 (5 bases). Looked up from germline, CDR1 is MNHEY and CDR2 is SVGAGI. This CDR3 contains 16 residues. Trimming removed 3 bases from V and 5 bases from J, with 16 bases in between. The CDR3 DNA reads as TGTGCCAGCAGTTATGGTTGGGGCAGCAGGAATGAAAAACTGTTTTTT. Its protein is CASSYGWGSRNEKLFF.

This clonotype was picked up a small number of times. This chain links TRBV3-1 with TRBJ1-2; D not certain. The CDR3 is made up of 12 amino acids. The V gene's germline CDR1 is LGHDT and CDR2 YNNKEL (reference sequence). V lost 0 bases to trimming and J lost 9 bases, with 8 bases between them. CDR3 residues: CASSQDLGRYTF. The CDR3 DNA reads TGTGCCAGCAGCCAAGATCTCGGACGCTACACCTTC.

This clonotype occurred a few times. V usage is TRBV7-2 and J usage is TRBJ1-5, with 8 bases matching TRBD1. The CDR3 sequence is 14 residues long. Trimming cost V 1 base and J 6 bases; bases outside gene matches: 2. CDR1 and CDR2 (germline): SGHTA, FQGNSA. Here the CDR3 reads CASSLGTGLQPQHF. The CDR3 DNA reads TGTGCCAGCAGCTTAGGGACAGGGCTTCAGCCCCAGCATTTT.

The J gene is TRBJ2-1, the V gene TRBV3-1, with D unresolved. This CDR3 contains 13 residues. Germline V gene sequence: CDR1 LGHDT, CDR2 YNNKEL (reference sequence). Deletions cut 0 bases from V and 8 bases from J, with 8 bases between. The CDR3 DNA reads TGTGCCAGCAGCCAAGATCGGGCCTATGAGCAGTTCTTC. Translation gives CASSQDRAYEQFF.

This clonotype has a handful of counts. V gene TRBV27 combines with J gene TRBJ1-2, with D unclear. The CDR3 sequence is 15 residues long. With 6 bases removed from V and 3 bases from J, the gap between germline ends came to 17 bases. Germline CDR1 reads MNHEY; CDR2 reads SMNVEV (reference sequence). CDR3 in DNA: TGTGCCAGCAGCGAAGGGAGTGGCAGGTACTATGGCTACACCTTC. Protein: CASSEGSGRYYGYTF.

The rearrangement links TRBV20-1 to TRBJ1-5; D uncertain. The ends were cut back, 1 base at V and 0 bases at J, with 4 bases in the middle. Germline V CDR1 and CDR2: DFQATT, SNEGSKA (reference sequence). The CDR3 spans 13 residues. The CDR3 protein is CSARVSSNQPQHF. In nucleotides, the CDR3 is TGCAGTGCTAGAGTCAGTAGCAATCAGCCCCAGCATTTT.

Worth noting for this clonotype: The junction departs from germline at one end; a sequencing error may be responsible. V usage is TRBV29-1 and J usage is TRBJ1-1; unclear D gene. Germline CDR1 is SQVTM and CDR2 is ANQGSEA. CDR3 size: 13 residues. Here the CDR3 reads CSGEGILNTEAFF. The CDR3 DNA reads TGCAGCGGTGAAGGGATTTTGAACACTGAAGCTTTCTTT. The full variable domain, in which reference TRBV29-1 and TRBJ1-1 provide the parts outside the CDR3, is SAVISQKPSRDICQRGTSLTIQCQVDSQVTMMFWYRQQPGQSLTLIATANQGSEATYESGFVIDKFPISRPNLTFSTLTVSNMSPEDSSIYLCSGEGILNTEAFFGQGTRLTVV.

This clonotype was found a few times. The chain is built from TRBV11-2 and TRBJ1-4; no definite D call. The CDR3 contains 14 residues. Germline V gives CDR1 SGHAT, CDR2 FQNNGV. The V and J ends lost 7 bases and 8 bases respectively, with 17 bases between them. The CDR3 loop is CASTRGRVGEKLFF. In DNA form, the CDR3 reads TGTGCCAGCACCCGCGGGCGGGTAGGAGAAAAACTGTTTTTT.

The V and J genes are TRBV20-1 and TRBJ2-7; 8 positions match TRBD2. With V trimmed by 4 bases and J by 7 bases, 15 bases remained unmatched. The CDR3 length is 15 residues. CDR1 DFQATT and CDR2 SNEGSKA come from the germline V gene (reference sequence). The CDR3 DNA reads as TGCAGTGCTAAACCAGCGGGAGCCTCCTACAATGAGCAGTACTTC. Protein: CSAKPAGASYNEQYF.

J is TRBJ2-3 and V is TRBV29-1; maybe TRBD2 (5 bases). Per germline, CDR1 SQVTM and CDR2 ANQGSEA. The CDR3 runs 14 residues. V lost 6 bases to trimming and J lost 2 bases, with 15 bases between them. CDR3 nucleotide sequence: TGCAGCGTCCGGGGAAAGGCTCACACAGATACGCAGTATTTT. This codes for CSVRGKAHTDTQYF.

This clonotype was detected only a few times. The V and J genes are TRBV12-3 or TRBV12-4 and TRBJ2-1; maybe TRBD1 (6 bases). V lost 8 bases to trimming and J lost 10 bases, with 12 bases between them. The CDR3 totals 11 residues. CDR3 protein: CASETGTEQFF. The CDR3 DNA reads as TGTGCCAGCGAAACCGGGACAGAGCAGTTCTTC.